One and the same sample provided the 22 T cell receptor beta chains below, sequenced in a study of cytomegalovirus exposure and HLA in healthy donors. 60 Vbeta and 13 Jbeta primers were used in PCR. Data came from immunoSEQ multiplex PCR; TCRdb stores just in-frame clones and leaves some out. The repertoire includes under 150,000 clones, around two thirds of them detected once, and less than 9.5% sits in the top ten. The specimen sequenced was PBMCs. These receptor sequences come from a middle-aged woman in good health and CMV-seropositive.

Comments on this clone: At one end the junction does not follow the germline gene, possibly because of a read error. V usage is TRBV7-9 and J usage is TRBJ1-5, with TRBD1 matching 9 bases. CDR1 and CDR2 (germline): SEHNR, FQNEAQ (reference sequence). The length of the CDR3 is 16 residues. CDR3 nucleotides: TGTTCCAGCAGCTTAGACGACAGGGGGAGCAATCAGCCCCAGCATTTT. This encodes CSSSLDDRGSNQPQHF.

The chain links TRBV5-6 to TRBJ2-7; 7 bases fit TRBD1. Per germline, CDR1 SGHDT and CDR2 YYEEEE. V was pared by 6 bases and J by 0 bases, with 6 bases of the junction left unmatched. The CDR3 has 14 residues. As DNA, the CDR3 is TGTGCCAGCACCCCCCAGGGGGACTCCTACGAGCAGTACTTC. This codes for CASTPQGDSYEQYF.

The chain combines TRBV6-1 with TRBJ1-5; D gene uncertain. CDR1 is MNHNS, CDR2 SASEGT, per germline. The CDR3 extends over 14 amino acids. The ends were cut back, 4 bases at V and 7 bases at J, with 14 bases in the middle. CDR3 region: CASSGTRGGQPQHF. The CDR3 DNA reads TGTGCCAGCAGTGGAACGCGGGGTGGACAGCCCCAGCATTTT.

The rearrangement joins TRBV27 to TRBJ2-3; unclear D gene. The length of the CDR3 is 12 residues. Germline CDR1 is MNHEY and CDR2 is SMNVEV (reference sequence). Trimming stripped 6 bases from V and 0 bases from J, with 4 bases between. The CDR3 sequence is CASRSSTDTQYF. The CDR3 region has the DNA TGTGCCAGCAGGTCAAGCACAGATACGCAGTATTTT.

The rearrangement joins TRBV27 to TRBJ2-6; the D gene is possibly TRBD1 (5 bases). This CDR3 comprises 15 residues. Germline loops: CDR1 MNHEY, CDR2 SMNVEV (reference sequence). V shed 6 bases and J shed 2 bases, with 11 bases lying between them. Here the CDR3 reads CASSRTRTGANVLTF. The CDR3 nucleotides are TGTGCCAGCAGCCGGACACGAACTGGGGCCAACGTCCTGACTTTC.

This chain uses TRBV4-2 with TRBJ2-7; perhaps TRBD2 as D (6 bases). The germline gives CDR1 LGHNA, CDR2 YNFKEQ. This CDR3 comprises 16 residues. V dropped 2 bases and J dropped 0 bases, with 14 bases sitting between them. The CDR3 DNA reads TGTGCCAGCAGCCAACCCAACCTGACTAGCTCCTACGAGCAGTACTTC. Its protein product is CASSQPNLTSSYEQYF.

In this sample, this clone turned up once. The chain carries TRBV11-2 and TRBJ2-3; weak D call: TRBD2 (6 bases). This CDR3 region has 15 residues. Trimming cost V 3 bases and J 0 bases, with 10 bases left between them. Germline V gene lookup returns CDR1 SGHAT and CDR2 FQNNGV. The CDR3 reads CASSLNSGSTDTQYF. The CDR3 region has the DNA TGTGCCAGCAGCTTGAATAGCGGAAGCACAGATACGCAGTATTTT.

This clone was detected only a few times. This chain links TRBV7-2 with TRBJ1-6; D call uncertain. Trimming took off 1 base at V and 10 bases at J, with 14 bases between the two ends. CDR3 length equals 15 residues. Germline CDR1 and CDR2: SGHTA and FQGNSA. CDR3 sequence reads: CASSLVVANESPLHF. CDR3 DNA: TGTGCCAGCAGCTTAGTCGTAGCTAATGAGTCACCCCTCCACTTT.

This chain joins TRBV6-5 and TRBJ2-7; the match to TRBD2 covers 9 bases. The CDR3 has 15 amino acids. Germline trimming cut 6 bases from V and 5 bases from J; bases unmatched to any gene: 11. Germline V gene lookup returns CDR1 MNHEY and CDR2 SVGAGI. CDR3 sequence (DNA): TGTGCCAGCAGCCGTCGGAGTAGCGGGGGCAACGAGCAGTACTTC. This encodes CASSRRSSGGNEQYF.

The chain couples TRBV4-2 to TRBJ2-5; 9 nucleotides line up with TRBD2. The CDR3 is made up of 14 amino acids. Germline CDR1 and CDR2: LGHNA and YNFKEQ. V gave up 0 bases and J gave up 4 bases; unmatched junction bases: 0. The CDR3 sequence is CASSQETSGETQYF. The CDR3 DNA sequence: TGTGCCAGCAGCCAAGAGACTAGCGGAGAGACCCAGTACTTC.

The chain has TRBV2 and TRBJ2-2; 7 positions agree with TRBD1. The germline CDR1 and CDR2 sequences are SNHLY and FYNNEI. The V segment lost 8 bases and the J segment 7 bases; nucleotides outside the gene matches: 7. The CDR3 consists of 13 residues. The CDR3 reads CASGDSGYGELFF. In DNA form, the CDR3 reads TGTGCCAGCGGGGACAGCGGCTACGGGGAGCTGTTTTTT.

The rearrangement uses TRBV15 and TRBJ1-1; tentative D call: TRBD1 (6 bases). This CDR3 is 14 amino acids long. Germline V CDR1 and CDR2: LNHNV, YYDKDF (reference sequence). The V end lost 1 base, the J end lost 10 bases, and 16 bases lay between the germline ends. CDR3 DNA: TGTGCCACCAGCAGAGTTGTGGGGGCTGCTACAGCTTTCTTT. It is translated as CATSRVVGAATAFF.

The V call is TRBV6-1, the J call TRBJ2-7, with 8 bases lining up with TRBD1. The CDR3 runs to 15 residues. Germline CDR1 MNHNS, CDR2 SASEGT. The V and J ends lost 5 bases and 6 bases, in that order; junction bases with no gene match: 12. The CDR3 DNA sequence: TGTGCCAGCAGTCAATCCGCGGGACAGGTCGGCGAGCAGTACTTC. This sequence encodes CASSQSAGQVGEQYF.

This chain uses TRBV28 with TRBJ1-2; D uncertain. V was clipped by 5 bases and J by 4 bases, with 11 bases between them. The CDR3 length is 13 residues. Germline loops: CDR1 MDHEN, CDR2 SYDVKM. Here the CDR3 reads CASSPSLRYGYTF. CDR3 DNA sequence: TGTGCCAGCAGTCCTTCCCTACGCTATGGCTACACCTTC.

This chain uses TRBV29-1 with TRBJ1-1; 7 bases are shared with TRBD1. The CDR3 spans 14 residues. Germline V gene data show CDR1 as SQVTM and CDR2 as ANQGSEA. V gave up 4 bases and J gave up 4 bases; unmatched junction bases: 9. The CDR3 coding sequence is TGCAGCGTTGGTCAGGGGGAGTTTGGCACTGAAGCTTTCTTT. Protein: CSVGQGEFGTEAFF.

This clone showed up just a few times. The genes are TRBV18 and TRBJ1-2; D not resolved. V gave up 0 bases and J gave up 5 bases, with 10 bases separating them. The CDR3 extends over 14 amino acids. The V gene's germline CDR1 is KGHSH and CDR2 LQKENI. CDR3 bases: TGTGCCAGCTCACCACCGAGCTTCCCATATGGCTACACCTTC. Translating gives CASSPPSFPYGYTF.

The table lists this clone with a few counts. The genes are TRBV30 and TRBJ2-5; 8 bases are a match to TRBD2. This CDR3 region has 14 residues. Germline V gene sequence: CDR1 GTSNPN, CDR2 SVGIG (reference sequence). The V and J ends lost 4 bases and 5 bases, in that order; junction bases with no gene match: 9. CDR3 residues: CAWTHGASGETQYF. As DNA, the CDR3 is TGTGCCTGGACCCACGGGGCTAGCGGGGAGACCCAGTACTTC.

The gene calls are TRBV30 and TRBJ1-3; 7 nucleotides agree with TRBD1. The CDR3 has 20 residues. V was clipped by 0 bases and J by 4 bases; unmatched bases: 21. Germline CDR1 and CDR2: GTSNPN and SVGIG (reference sequence). CDR3 nucleotides: TGTGCCTGGAGTGTATTTAGACAGGGTGGGCTTTCAACCATAGGAAACACCATATATTTT. Its translation is CAWSVFRQGGLSTIGNTIYF.

The chain is built from TRBV6-5 and TRBJ2-2, with 10 bases identical to TRBD2. The CDR3 is 15 residues long. Germline loops: CDR1 MNHEY, CDR2 SVGAGI. Losses at the gene ends were 7 bases for V and 2 bases for J; bases not matched to a gene: 4. The CDR3 DNA sequence: TGTGCCAGCATATCTAGCGGGAGTAACACCGGGGAGCTGTTTTTT. This sequence encodes CASISSGSNTGELFF.

The chain carries TRBV6-5 and TRBJ1-1, with D unresolved. Trimming stripped 6 bases from V and 1 base from J, with 12 bases between. The CDR3 spans 14 residues. Per germline, CDR1 MNHEY and CDR2 SVGAGI. The CDR3 sequence is CASSRGLRNTEAFF. The CDR3 bases are TGTGCCAGCAGCAGAGGACTGCGGAACACTGAAGCTTTCTTT.

The rearrangement links TRBV7-8 to TRBJ2-3; no firm D call. From germline, CDR1 is SGHVS and CDR2 FQNEAQ. The V end was cut by 0 bases, the J end by 1 base, with 5 bases between. This CDR3 has 14 residues. CDR3 bases: TGTGCCAGCAGCTTAGCGCCGGGCACAGATACGCAGTATTTT. Translation: CASSLAPGTDTQYF.

The chain employs TRBV9 and TRBJ2-3; a possible D gene is TRBD2 (6 bases). The CDR3 is 15 amino acids. Germline CDR1 is SGDLS and CDR2 is YYNGEE. Between the trimmed V and J ends, which lost 0 bases and 3 bases, there was a span of 11 bases. The CDR3 DNA reads TGTGCCAGCAGCGTAGAGACTAGTAGGACAGATACGCAGTATTTT. Translating it yields CASSVETSRTDTQYF.